This T cell receptor beta chain was obtained from a study of memory B cells and T cells in multiple sclerosis. Repertoires were generated with immunoSEQ multiplex PCR, while TCRdb's copy carries only in-frame clones and drops some. The data show about 46,000 clones, roughly four fifths seen once. After stimulus-free culture, autoproliferating CFSE-dim and non-proliferating CFSE-high T cells were sequenced separately. Pooled replicate wells came from around 5x10^7 CFSE-labeled PBMCs cultured less than nine days without stimulus. In the case of this clone: As yet, its antigen is unknown.

Trimming cost V 5 bases and J 6 bases, with 20 bases left between them. CDR1 is SNHLY and CDR2 is FYNNEI in the germline V gene. CDR3 size: 16 residues. This chain joins TRBV2 and TRBJ2-1; either TRBD1 or TRBD2 may supply D (5 bases each). The receptor comes from a human donor with multiple sclerosis. The sequenced material came from PBMCs from blood kept in culture. CDR3 residues: CASSRNEGRKTNEQFF. The CDR3 nucleotides read TGTGCCAGCAGTCGGAACGAGGGACGCAAGACCAATGAGCAGTTCTTC.